The 27 T cell receptor beta chains below all came from one sample that was sequenced in a study of graft-versus-host responses after intestinal transplantation. Clones were sequenced by immunoSEQ multiplex PCR, and TCRdb holds only the in-frame ones, with some missing. The table includes tens of thousands of clones, around 89% detected once. Their specific antigens are unknown. The sample here was unstimulated CD8+ T cells sorted from spleen or lymph node cells, taken before intestinal transplant. The receptor source for this set is a human donor who received an intestinal transplant.

CDR3 DNA: TGTGCCAGCAGTTTATGGGCCGTATCCTACAATGAGCAGTTCTTC. It specifies CASSLWAVSYNEQFF. The chain employs TRBV28 and TRBJ2-1; unclear D gene. This CDR3 is built from 15 residues. Deletions cut 0 bases from V and 1 base from J, with 7 bases between. Germline lookup yields CDR1 MDHEN and CDR2 SYDVKM.

The genes are TRBV4-2 and TRBJ2-7, with D uncertain. The ends were cut back, 0 bases at V and 0 bases at J, with 6 bases in the middle. The CDR3 consists of 14 residues. Germline loops: CDR1 LGHNA, CDR2 YNFKEQ. The chain's CDR3 is CASSQDRVSYEQYF. In DNA form, the CDR3 reads TGTGCCAGCAGCCAAGATCGGGTCTCCTACGAGCAGTACTTC.

This chain joins TRBV2 and TRBJ2-5; a weak D match, TRBD2 (6 bases). The germline gives CDR1 SNHLY, CDR2 FYNNEI. Trimming cost V 2 bases and J 4 bases, with 11 bases left between them. The CDR3 sequence is 14 residues long. CDR3 protein: CASSEFGGTETQYF. CDR3 nucleotides: TGTGCCAGCAGTGAATTCGGGGGTACAGAGACCCAGTACTTC.

In DNA form, the CDR3 reads TGTGCCACCCAAATAGCGGGAGATCGCAATGAGCAGTTCTTC. Translating it yields CATQIAGDRNEQFF. This chain links TRBV19 with TRBJ2-1; 9 nucleotides align to TRBD2. V trimming: 10 bases; J trimming: 6 bases; junction bases outside the gene matches: 10. The CDR3 runs 14 residues. Germline lookup yields CDR1 LNHDA and CDR2 SQIVND (reference sequence). The full variable domain, with the rest looked up from reference TRBV19 and TRBJ2-1, is DGGITQSPKYLFRKEGQNVTLSCEQNLNHDAMYWYRQDPGQGLRLIYYSQIVNDFQKGDIAEGYSVSREKKESFPLTVTSAQKNPTAFYLCATQIAGDRNEQFFGPGTRLTVL.

The rearrangement joins TRBV27 to TRBJ2-1; 8 nucleotides align to TRBD2. Looked up from germline, CDR1 is MNHEY and CDR2 is SMNVEV (reference sequence). This CDR3 comprises 16 residues. Germline trimming cut 2 bases from V and 4 bases from J; bases unmatched to any gene: 7. The CDR3 DNA reads as TGTGCCAGCAGTTTAGGACCTCCGGGAGGGTACAATGAGCAGTTCTTC. Translating gives CASSLGPPGGYNEQFF.

This chain connects TRBV28 to TRBJ1-2, with TRBD1 as a possible D gene (5 bases). Trimming left V 10 bases short and J 3 bases short, with 15 bases between. This CDR3 spans 13 amino acids. The germline V gene encodes CDR1 MDHEN and CDR2 SYDVKM. This CDR3 is CAIKTASDYGYTF. The CDR3 nucleotides are TGTGCCATCAAGACAGCGAGCGACTATGGCTACACCTTC.

V gene TRBV10-1 combines with J gene TRBJ2-3; D uncertain. V was pared by 5 bases and J by 5 bases, with 11 bases between. The CDR3 is 13 residues long. Germline values: CDR1 WNHNN, CDR2 SYGVQD (reference sequence). The CDR3 region is CASSLKLGDTQYF. CDR3 sequence (DNA): TGCGCCAGCAGTCTTAAACTCGGAGATACGCAGTATTTT.

This rearrangement joins TRBV2 to TRBJ2-7; D is possibly TRBD1 (6 bases). V lost 7 bases and J lost 5, with 12 bases in between. The CDR3 has 12 residues. Germline V lookup: CDR1 SNHLY, CDR2 FYNNEI. CDR3 coding DNA: TGTGCCAGCATCCACAGGGTGAACGAGCAGTACTTC. Amino acids: CASIHRVNEQYF. The whole variable domain, filled in from reference TRBV2 and TRBJ2-7, reads EPEVTQTPSHQVTQMGQEVILRCVPISNHLYFYWYRQILGQKVEFLVSFYNNEISEKSEIFDDQFSVERPDGSNFTLKIRSTKLEDSAMYFCASIHRVNEQYFGPGTRLTVT.

This chain links TRBV2 with TRBJ2-7; possible D gene TRBD2, 5 bases. Trimming stripped 7 bases from V and 2 bases from J, with 15 bases between. This CDR3 contains 14 residues. The germline V gene encodes CDR1 SNHLY and CDR2 FYNNEI. The CDR3 coding sequence is TGTGCCAGCACAAGTACGGGATCTACCTACGAGCAGTACTTC. Amino acid sequence: CASTSTGSTYEQYF.

J is TRBJ2-5 and V is TRBV5-1; 11 bases fit TRBD2. V lost 8 bases and J lost 4; bases outside the gene matches: 7. Germline CDR1 and CDR2: SGHRS and YFSETQ. The CDR3 is made up of 14 amino acids. The CDR3 DNA sequence: TGCGCCAGTACCGGACTAGCGGGCAGAGAGACCCAGTACTTC. The encoded protein is CASTGLAGRETQYF.

The genes are TRBV19 and TRBJ2-2; TRBD1 might be the D (5 bases). The germline V gene encodes CDR1 LNHDA and CDR2 SQIVND (reference sequence). The CDR3 is 15 amino acids. The V and J ends lost 2 bases and 4 bases respectively, with 11 bases between them. DNA of the CDR3: TGTGCCAGTAGTATAAGGCGACAGATCACCGGGGAGCTGTTTTTT. Amino acids: CASSIRRQITGELFF.

This clone appeared a few times. The chain links TRBV6-1 to TRBJ2-5, with a weak D call TRBD2 (6 bases). The CDR3 has 15 residues. V was cut by 0 bases and J by 2 bases, with 10 bases left in between. Germline assignment: CDR1 MNHNS and CDR2 SASEGT. The CDR3 nucleotides read TGTGCCAGCAGTGAAGCTCTCGGGGGTCAAGAGACCCAGTACTTC. It codes for CASSEALGGQETQYF.

This clone turned up a few times. This sample also contains other DNA sequences that code for the same CDR3. This chain uses TRBV6-1 with TRBJ2-5; 14 bases are a match to TRBD2. Germline-derived CDR1 and CDR2 are MNHNS and SASEGT. CDR3 length: 15 amino acids. Losses at the gene ends were 4 bases for V and 4 bases for J; bases not matched to a gene: 2. The DNA for the CDR3 is TGTGCCAGCAGTGGACTAGCGGGGGGGCCAGAGACCCAGTACTTC. This codes for CASSGLAGGPETQYF.

This chain uses TRBV6-1 with TRBJ2-1, with no clear D. This CDR3 contains 14 residues. In germline, CDR1 is MNHNS, CDR2 SASEGT. Trimming cost V 6 bases and J 13 bases, with 22 bases left between them. CDR3 amino acids: CASSPPPSLGVQFF. The CDR3 nucleotides are TGTGCCAGCAGCCCTCCCCCAAGCTTAGGAGTACAGTTCTTC.

The chain is built from TRBV4-2 and TRBJ1-2; possible D gene TRBD1, 5 bases. CDR1 is LGHNA and CDR2 is YNFKEQ in the germline V gene. CDR3 length equals 15 residues. Trimming removed 0 bases from V and 4 bases from J, with 12 bases in between. The CDR3 DNA reads as TGTGCCAGCAGCCAAGATGGGGCCGACATCTATGGCTACACCTTC. Translated, it gives CASSQDGADIYGYTF.

The J gene is TRBJ2-1, the V gene TRBV4-2, with 10 bases matching TRBD2. This CDR3 has 16 amino acids. Germline assignment: CDR1 LGHNA and CDR2 YNFKEQ. The V gene end was trimmed by 0 bases and the J gene end by 7 bases; junction bases not matched to a gene: 6. CDR3 protein: CASSQEWTSGWNEQFF. CDR3 sequence (DNA): TGTGCCAGCAGCCAAGAGTGGACTAGCGGCTGGAATGAGCAGTTCTTC.

This clone showed up just once. The gene calls are TRBV27 and TRBJ1-1; 8 bases fit TRBD1. Trimming took 1 base from V and 5 from J; bases not matched to a gene: 6. The CDR3 has 15 residues. The germline V gene encodes CDR1 MNHEY and CDR2 SMNVEV (reference sequence). CDR3: CASSLYQGAGTEAFF. In nucleotides, the CDR3 is TGTGCCAGCAGTTTATATCAGGGGGCGGGGACTGAAGCTTTCTTT.

The rearrangement links TRBV27 to TRBJ2-7; 13 bases line up with TRBD2. The germline gives CDR1 MNHEY, CDR2 SMNVEV (reference sequence). V shed 5 bases, J shed 6 bases, and the junction held 10 bases outside the gene matches. The CDR3 has 16 amino acids. In nucleotides, the CDR3 is TGTGCCAGCAGTCTTTACCCCGGGACTAGCGGGGCCGAGCAGTACTTC. This translates into CASSLYPGTSGAEQYF.

This clone was observed a few times. J is TRBJ2-5 and V is TRBV7-9, with TRBD1 identical over 9 bases. Trimming cost V 5 bases and J 1 base; bases outside gene matches: 8. Germline-derived CDR1 and CDR2 are SEHNR and FQNEAQ (reference sequence). This CDR3 comprises 16 residues. The CDR3 spells CASSLETGGFQETQYF. DNA of the CDR3: TGTGCCAGCAGCCTGGAGACAGGGGGATTCCAAGAGACCCAGTACTTC.

The chain carries TRBV29-1 and TRBJ2-1; 10 bases agree with TRBD2. The CDR3 length is 12 residues. The junction had 4 bases not matched to a gene; V was cut back by 1 base and J by 13 bases. The germline V gene encodes CDR1 SQVTM and CDR2 ANQGSEA. The CDR3 region is CSVEASGRDQFF. CDR3 DNA sequence: TGCAGCGTTGAAGCTAGCGGGAGAGATCAGTTCTTC.

The chain uses TRBV15 and TRBJ1-2, with 9 nucleotides matching TRBD1. The CDR3 sequence is 14 residues long. Germline V gene sequence: CDR1 LNHNV, CDR2 YYDKDF (reference sequence). Unmatched junction bases numbered 5, after V lost 8 bases and J lost 1 base. The CDR3 DNA reads as TGTGCCACCCAACGGGACAGGGATAACTATGGCTACACCTTC. Translation: CATQRDRDNYGYTF.

The V and J genes are TRBV5-1 and TRBJ2-7; possibly TRBD2 for D (6 bases). Trimming shortened V by 4 bases and J by 2 bases, and 16 bases separated the two germline ends. The CDR3 has 15 residues. Germline CDR1 reads SGHRS; CDR2 reads YFSETQ. The CDR3 bases are TGCGCCAGCAGCGACCGGGACTCTAACCCCTACGAGCAGTACTTC. Translated, it gives CASSDRDSNPYEQYF.

The chain joins TRBV30 to TRBJ1-6, with no clear D. Per germline, CDR1 GTSNPN and CDR2 SVGIG (reference sequence). This CDR3 is 18 amino acids long. V was clipped by 4 bases and J by 7 bases, with 26 bases between them. CDR3 protein: CAWTPLGRANYLNSPLHF. The CDR3, as DNA: TGTGCCTGGACCCCATTGGGGAGAGCCAACTACCTCAATTCACCCCTCCACTTT.

V gene TRBV4-1 combines with J gene TRBJ2-3; the D gene is possibly TRBD1 (6 bases). CDR3 length equals 14 residues. Trimming took 4 bases from V and 1 from J, leaving 9 bases between them. The germline V gene has CDR1 MGHRA and CDR2 YSYEKL. CDR3 sequence: CASSRRQGTDTQYF. The CDR3 nucleotides are TGCGCCAGCAGCCGGCGACAGGGCACAGATACGCAGTATTTT.

J is TRBJ1-4 and V is TRBV6-1, with 9 bases fitting TRBD1. With 7 bases clipped from V and 2 bases from J, the junction kept 5 bases outside the gene matches. Germline V CDR1 and CDR2: MNHNS, SASEGT. The CDR3 loop spans 15 amino acids. The CDR3 is CASTQGAFTNEKLFF. The CDR3 DNA follows: TGTGCCAGCACACAGGGGGCCTTCACTAATGAAAAACTGTTTTTT.

This clone was recorded only once. The rearrangement uses TRBV9 and TRBJ2-1; the D gene is possibly TRBD2 (5 bases). The CDR3 has 16 amino acids. Germline assignment: CDR1 SGDLS and CDR2 YYNGEE. Trimming took 0 bases from V and 3 from J, leaving 13 bases between them. The CDR3 DNA reads as TGTGCCAGCAGCGTAGTAGGTGGGAGCCTCTACAATGAGCAGTTCTTC. Protein sequence: CASSVVGGSLYNEQFF.

The CDR3 loop is CASRLQRGGGQETQYF. DNA of the CDR3: TGTGCCAGCAGGTTGCAGCGGGGCGGGGGTCAAGAGACCCAGTACTTC. The chain couples TRBV28 to TRBJ2-5, with 7 bases lining up with TRBD2. V lost 6 bases to trimming and J lost 2 bases; unmatched junction nucleotides: 12. Germline CDR1 is MDHEN and CDR2 is SYDVKM. CDR3 size: 16 residues.